Following are 24 T cell receptor beta chains from one sample sequenced in a study of blood T cell repertoires in COVID-19. TCRdb's table, derived via immunoSEQ multiplex PCR, lists solely in-frame clones and lacks some. The sample holds about 60,000 clones, approximately 80% seen once. Source material: peripheral blood. The receptors here all came from a man aged 25 to 40 with COVID-19, enrolled during active disease.

V and J are TRBV6-2 or TRBV6-3 and TRBJ2-6, with a possible D match to TRBD1 (5 bases). Germline CDR1 MNHEY, CDR2 SVGEGT. The CDR3 has 15 residues. V lost 0 bases to trimming and J lost 3 bases, with 6 bases between them. The CDR3 loop is CASSYSQGGANVLTF. The CDR3 bases are TGTGCCAGCAGTTACTCGCAGGGTGGGGCCAACGTCCTGACTTTC.

The chain employs TRBV15 and TRBJ2-5; TRBD1 agrees at 10 bases. The CDR3 is made up of 16 amino acids. Germline V lookup: CDR1 LNHNV, CDR2 YYDKDF (reference sequence). Trimming at V came to 3 bases and at J to 5 bases, leaving 9 bases not matched to a gene. CDR3 region: CATSRGDRGGGETQYF. DNA of the CDR3: TGTGCCACCAGCAGGGGGGACAGGGGAGGTGGGGAGACCCAGTACTTC.

This chain joins TRBV15 and TRBJ2-1; D is perhaps TRBD2 (6 bases). Trimming removed 3 bases from V and 0 bases from J, with 15 bases in between. CDR3 length: 17 residues. Looked up from germline, CDR1 is LNHNV and CDR2 is YYDKDF (reference sequence). The CDR3, as DNA: TGTGCCACCAGCAGGTCGCTCAGCGGGCTCTCCTACAATGAGCAGTTCTTC. This sequence encodes CATSRSLSGLSYNEQFF.

A few counts support this clone. This chain joins TRBV28 and TRBJ2-1, with D unresolved. Between the trimmed V and J ends, which lost 7 bases and 9 bases, there was a span of 19 bases. Germline-derived CDR1 and CDR2 are MDHEN and SYDVKM. The CDR3 extends over 14 amino acids. DNA of the CDR3: TGTGCCAGCACCCTAATAACCCACTCTCTTGAGCAGTTCTTC. It codes for CASTLITHSLEQFF. Full variable domain (outside the CDR3, taken from reference TRBV28 and TRBJ2-1): DVKVTQSSRYLVKRTGEKVFLECVQDMDHENMFWYRQDPGLGLRLIYFSYDVKMKEKGDIPEGYSVSREKKERFSLILESASTNQTSMYLCASTLITHSLEQFFGPGTRLTVL.

The count of this clone is one. The chain combines TRBV30 with TRBJ1-1, with 8 bases aligning to TRBD1. The CDR3 length is 19 residues. The J segment lost 5 bases and the V segment lost 4 bases, leaving 24 bases of the junction unmatched. The germline CDR1 and CDR2 sequences are GTSNPN and SVGIG (reference sequence). As DNA, the CDR3 is TGTGCCTGGATCAATCGGGGAGACGGACAGGGAAGGTCAAGGACTGAAGCTTTCTTT. It encodes CAWINRGDGQGRSRTEAFF. Full variable domain (remainder filled in from reference TRBV30 and TRBJ1-1): SQTIHQWPATLVQPVGSPLSLECTVEGTSNPNLYWYRQAAGRGLQLLFYSVGIGQISSEVPQNLSASRPQDRQFILSSKKLLLSDSGFYLCAWINRGDGQGRSRTEAFFGQGTRLTVV.

This chain uses TRBV27 with TRBJ1-2; 7 bases are a match to TRBD1. The ends lost 5 bases at V and 5 bases at J; junction bases unmatched: 11. Germline assignment: CDR1 MNHEY and CDR2 SMNVEV (reference sequence). CDR3 size: 15 residues. In DNA, the CDR3 is TGTGCCAGCAGTCCAGGGACAGCGACCGTATATGGCTACACCTTC. Translated, it gives CASSPGTATVYGYTF.

The chain employs TRBV7-3 and TRBJ1-2; D ambiguous. The CDR3 loop spans 14 amino acids. The germline V gene has CDR1 SGHTA and CDR2 FQGTGA. Trimming removed 0 bases at V and 8 bases at J, with 13 bases between. CDR3 DNA: TGTGCCAGCAGCTTAACGACTACGGCGGGGGGCTACACCTTC. Protein product: CASSLTTTAGGYTF.

The chain has TRBV19 and TRBJ2-6; TRBD1 matches at 7 bases. Germline-derived CDR1 and CDR2 are LNHDA and SQIVND (reference sequence). The CDR3 covers 17 residues. Unmatched junction bases numbered 10, after V lost 5 bases and J lost 3 bases. The CDR3 sequence: CASSPPRTGRGANVLTF. The CDR3 region has the DNA TGTGCCAGTAGTCCACCCAGGACAGGCCGTGGGGCCAACGTCCTGACTTTC. Full variable domain (remainder filled in from reference TRBV19 and TRBJ2-6): DGGITQSPKYLFRKEGQNVTLSCEQNLNHDAMYWYRQDPGQGLRLIYYSQIVNDFQKGDIAEGYSVSREKKESFPLTVTSAQKNPTAFYLCASSPPRTGRGANVLTFGAGSRLTVL.

J is TRBJ2-1 and V is TRBV19; 7 bases are shared with TRBD2. The CDR3 extends over 14 amino acids. V shed 9 bases, J shed 5 bases, and the junction held 10 bases outside the gene matches. Germline V gene sequence: CDR1 LNHDA, CDR2 SQIVND (reference sequence). The DNA of the CDR3 is TGTGCCAGCGGGACTCCGGGAGGCCACAATGAGCAGTTCTTC. Its translation: CASGTPGGHNEQFF.

The rearrangement uses TRBV11-2 and TRBJ2-4; no firm D call. CDR3 length equals 14 residues. V lost 5 bases and J lost 0, with 8 bases in between. The germline V gene encodes CDR1 SGHAT and CDR2 FQNNGV. The CDR3 loop is CASSMELAKNIQYF. The CDR3 DNA follows: TGTGCCAGCAGCATGGAGCTAGCCAAAAACATTCAGTACTTC.

A remark on this clone: Distinct nucleotide sequences in the sample also encode this CDR3. The chain links TRBV28 to TRBJ2-7, with 7 bases aligning to TRBD1. The CDR3 is 12 amino acids. Trimming removed 6 bases from V and 7 bases from J; junction bases left unmatched: 6. Germline-derived CDR1 and CDR2 are MDHEN and SYDVKM. In DNA, the CDR3 is TGTGCCAGCAGGGGCAGGGGGTATGAGCAGTACTTC. Amino acid sequence: CASRGRGYEQYF. The whole variable domain, filled in from reference TRBV28 and TRBJ2-7, reads DVKVTQSSRYLVKRTGEKVFLECVQDMDHENMFWYRQDPGLGLRLIYFSYDVKMKEKGDIPEGYSVSREKKERFSLILESASTNQTSMYLCASRGRGYEQYFGPGTRLTVT.

The sample holds one count of this clone. The V and J genes are TRBV19 and TRBJ2-1; no reliable D call. Trimming shortened V by 5 bases and J by 4 bases, and 9 bases separated the two germline ends. The length of the CDR3 is 13 residues. Germline-derived CDR1 and CDR2 are LNHDA and SQIVND (reference sequence). This CDR3 is CASSAYYYNEQFF. CDR3 in DNA: TGTGCCAGTAGTGCGTATTATTACAATGAGCAGTTCTTC.

This chain joins TRBV10-3 and TRBJ2-7; D may be TRBD2 (5 bases). Trimming took off 4 bases at V and 7 bases at J, with 20 bases between the two ends. The CDR3 consists of 15 residues. Germline-derived CDR1 and CDR2 are ENHRY and SYGVKD. CDR3 region: CAISGAGIGGEEQYF. CDR3 in DNA: TGTGCCATCAGTGGGGCAGGTATAGGAGGAGAAGAGCAGTACTTC.

The rearrangement joins TRBV28 to TRBJ2-7; 7 bases map to TRBD2. CDR1 is MDHEN, CDR2 SYDVKM, per germline. The CDR3 spans 17 residues. The V and J ends lost 4 bases and 0 bases, in that order; junction bases with no gene match: 12. The CDR3 bases are TGTGCCAGCAGTTATAAGCGGGGAACCCCCCTCTCCTACGAGCAGTACTTC. Residues: CASSYKRGTPLSYEQYF.

This clone was seen once. This rearrangement joins TRBV2 to TRBJ1-5; D is ambiguous. The CDR3 covers 14 residues. V lost 3 bases to trimming and J lost 0 bases, with 6 bases between them. Germline CDR1 reads SNHLY; CDR2 reads FYNNEI. This chain's CDR3 is CASSDSVSNQPQHF. DNA of the CDR3: TGTGCCAGCAGTGATTCCGTTAGCAATCAGCCCCAGCATTTT.

The gene calls are TRBV6-1 and TRBJ2-5; 9 bases map to TRBD1. The length of the CDR3 is 16 residues. V shed 2 bases, J shed 1 base, and the junction held 5 bases outside the gene matches. Germline lookup yields CDR1 MNHNS and CDR2 SASEGT. The CDR3 loop reads CASSERGQGTQETQYF. The CDR3 coding sequence is TGTGCCAGCAGTGAACGCGGACAGGGGACCCAAGAGACCCAGTACTTC.

This sequence joins TRBV6-2 or TRBV6-3 and TRBJ1-5; no firm D call. Germline CDR1 reads MNHEY; CDR2 reads SVGEGT. The V gene lost 6 bases and the J gene lost 6 bases, with 12 bases spanning the gap. CDR3 length equals 13 residues. CDR3 nucleotide sequence: TGTGCCAGCAGCCAGAATTCGGGTCAGCCCCAGCATTTT. This encodes CASSQNSGQPQHF.

The rearrangement joins TRBV7-2 to TRBJ1-5, with TRBD1 identical over 7 bases. J was trimmed by 0 bases and V by 1 base; bases with no gene match: 9. The CDR3 covers 18 residues. CDR1 is SGHTA, CDR2 FQGNSA, per germline. CDR3 protein: CASSLGQGTSYSNQPQHF. In DNA, the CDR3 is TGTGCCAGCAGCTTAGGACAGGGAACATCTTATAGCAATCAGCCCCAGCATTTT.

The J gene is TRBJ2-7, the V gene TRBV27, with D maybe TRBD2 (6 bases). Trimming left V 6 bases short and J 0 bases short, with 15 bases between. CDR1 and CDR2 from the germline V gene are MNHEY and SMNVEV (reference sequence). The CDR3 is 15 residues long. The CDR3 DNA follows: TGTGCCAGCAGCCGGGCGGGGCCAAGCTCCTACGAGCAGTACTTC. As protein: CASSRAGPSSYEQYF.

The chain has TRBV28 and TRBJ1-4, with D perhaps matching TRBD1 (5 bases). The V gene lost 1 base and the J gene lost 0 bases, with 9 bases spanning the gap. From germline, CDR1 is MDHEN and CDR2 SYDVKM. The length of the CDR3 is 16 residues. This chain's CDR3 is CASSLYPGATNEKLFF. CDR3 nucleotide sequence: TGTGCCAGCAGTTTATACCCGGGGGCAACTAATGAAAAACTGTTTTTT.

This chain uses TRBV7-2 with TRBJ2-1; 9 bases line up with TRBD2. The J segment lost 10 bases and the V segment lost 5 bases, leaving 9 bases of the junction unmatched. Germline values: CDR1 SGHTA, CDR2 FQGNSA. The CDR3 runs to 14 residues. The CDR3 DNA reads TGTGCCAGCAGCGAAATAGCGGGAGTTAAAGAGCAGTTCTTC. Protein: CASSEIAGVKEQFF. The full variable domain, in which reference TRBV7-2 and TRBJ2-1 provide the parts outside the CDR3, is GAGVSQSPSNKVTEKGKDVELRCDPISGHTALYWYRQSLGQGLEFLIYFQGNSAPDKSGLPSDRFSAERTGGSVSTLTIQRTQQEDSAVYLCASSEIAGVKEQFFGPGTRLTVL.

The chain links TRBV6-4 to TRBJ2-1; the match to TRBD2 covers 10 bases. Trimming at V came to 4 bases and at J to 8 bases, leaving 11 bases not matched to a gene. This CDR3 contains 16 residues. Germline assignment: CDR1 MRHNA and CDR2 SNTAGT. The CDR3 region has the DNA TGTGCCAGCAGTGCAAGCGGGGGGGATTTTACGGATGAGCAGTTCTTC. It translates to CASSASGGDFTDEQFF.

This clone was counted a single time. The chain combines TRBV30 with TRBJ1-6; D is possibly TRBD1 (5 bases). Germline V CDR1 and CDR2: GTSNPN, SVGIG (reference sequence). This CDR3 comprises 14 residues. The ends were cut back, 1 base at V and 7 bases at J, with 11 bases in the middle. The CDR3 DNA reads TGTGCCTGGAGTGGGACGGGACTAAATTCACCCCTCCACTTT. This translates into CAWSGTGLNSPLHF.

This chain links TRBV9 with TRBJ1-2, with 8 bases aligning to TRBD1. The CDR3 has 16 amino acids. CDR1 is SGDLS and CDR2 is YYNGEE in the germline V gene. Losses at the gene ends were 0 bases for V and 6 bases for J; bases not matched to a gene: 10. The CDR3 DNA follows: TGTGCCAGCAGCGTAGATCGAGACAGGGGAAGACATGGCTACACCTTC. Protein product: CASSVDRDRGRHGYTF.